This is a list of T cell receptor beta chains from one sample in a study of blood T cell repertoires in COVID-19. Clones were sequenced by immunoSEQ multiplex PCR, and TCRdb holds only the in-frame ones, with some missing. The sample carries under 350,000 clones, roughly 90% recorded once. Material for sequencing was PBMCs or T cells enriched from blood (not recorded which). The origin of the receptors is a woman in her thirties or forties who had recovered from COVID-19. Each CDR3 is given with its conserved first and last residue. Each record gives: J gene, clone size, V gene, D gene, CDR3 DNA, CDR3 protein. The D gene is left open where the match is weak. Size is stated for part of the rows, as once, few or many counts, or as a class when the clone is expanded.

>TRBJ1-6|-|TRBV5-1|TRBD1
TGCGCCAGCATCCCAGGGGGACAGGGTAATTCACCCCTCCACTTT
CASIPGGQGNSPLHF
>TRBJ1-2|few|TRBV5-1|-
TGCGCCAGCAGCTTGGGGGCAGGGGCGTTCTATGGCTACACCTTC
CASSLGAGAFYGYTF
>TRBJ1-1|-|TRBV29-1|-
TGCAGCGTTGAAAGGCGGATGAACACTGAAGCTTTCTTT
CSVERRMNTEAFF
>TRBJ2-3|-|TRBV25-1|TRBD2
TGTGCCAGCAGTGTGCGGGGGAGCACAGATACGCAGTATTTT
CASSVRGSTDTQYF
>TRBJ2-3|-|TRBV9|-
TGTGCCAGCAGCGTAGGAGGTGATTTGAGCACAGATACGCAGTATTTT
CASSVGGDLSTDTQYF
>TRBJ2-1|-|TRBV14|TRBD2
TGTGCCAGCAGCCCGACCGGTAACGTCGGGGGGGAGCAGTTCTTC
CASSPTGNVGGEQFF
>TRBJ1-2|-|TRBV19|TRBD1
TGTGCCAGTAGTCCAGGGACAGGCAACCCAAGAAGATACTATGGCTACACCTTC
CASSPGTGNPRRYYGYTF
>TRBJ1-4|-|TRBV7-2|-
TGTGCCAGCAGCTTAGCTGGAGCTAATGAAAAACTGTTTTTT
CASSLAGANEKLFF
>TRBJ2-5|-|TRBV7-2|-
TGTGCCAGCAGCCCCCGAGAGTTGGTCGGGACCCAGTACTTC
CASSPRELVGTQYF
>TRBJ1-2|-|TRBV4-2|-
TGTGCCAGCAGCCAAATCCGGGAAACTGATGGCTACACCTTC
CASSQIRETDGYTF
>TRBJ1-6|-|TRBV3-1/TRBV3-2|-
TGTGCCAGCAGTCCCTCCCTCCGGGACACGCATTCACCCCTCCACTTT
CASSPSLRDTHSPLHF
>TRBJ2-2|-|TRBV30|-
TGTGCCTGGGACAGCGGCGGGGAGCTGTTTTTT
CAWDSGGELFF
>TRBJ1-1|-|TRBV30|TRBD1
TGTGCCCAAGGAGGGACAGGGAAGACTGAAGCTTTCTTT
CAQGGTGKTEAFF
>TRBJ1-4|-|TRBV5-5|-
TGTGCCAGCAGCTTGGCCGCTGGGAGGGGCTATGAAAAACTGTTTTTT
CASSLAAGRGYEKLFF
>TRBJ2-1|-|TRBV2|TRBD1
TGTGCCAGCATCCGGGACAGGGGCGACAATGAGCAGTTCTTC
CASIRDRGDNEQFF
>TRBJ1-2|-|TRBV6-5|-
TGTGCCAGCAGTATCACCACAGGGCTGTATGGCTACACCTTC
CASSITTGLYGYTF
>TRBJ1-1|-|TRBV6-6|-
TGTGCCAGCAGTTCGGGACAAGTAGACACTGAAGCTTTCTTT
CASSSGQVDTEAFF
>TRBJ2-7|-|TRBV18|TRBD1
TGTGCCAGCTCACCGGACAGGCAAACTTACGAGCAGTACTTC
CASSPDRQTYEQYF
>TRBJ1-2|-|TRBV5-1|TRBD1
TGCGCCAGCAGCTTGTCCACAGGGGGCGATGGCTACACCTTC
CASSLSTGGDGYTF
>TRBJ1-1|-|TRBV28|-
TGTGCCAGCAGTTCCCCGGGACTCCCCGGGAACACTGAAGCTTTCTTT
CASSSPGLPGNTEAFF
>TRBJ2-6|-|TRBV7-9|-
TGTGCCAGCAGCCCCGGGAGCTTCTCTGGGGCCAACGTCCTGACTTTC
CASSPGSFSGANVLTF
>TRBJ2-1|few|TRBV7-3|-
TGTGCCAGCAGCCGTGACGACAGCCTTTTCGCCAATGAGCAGTTCTTC
CASSRDDSLFANEQFF
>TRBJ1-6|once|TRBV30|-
TGTGCGCAAGGAGGGTACTCCTATAATTCACCCCTCCACTTT
CAQGGYSYNSPLHF
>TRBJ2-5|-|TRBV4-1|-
TGCGCCAGCAGCCAGCCTTTCGATGGGGGGGCGGAGACCCAGTACTTC
CASSQPFDGGAETQYF
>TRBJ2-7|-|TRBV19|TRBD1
TGTGCCAGTAGTATAGATATCAACAGGGGCTACGAGCAGTACTTC
CASSIDINRGYEQYF
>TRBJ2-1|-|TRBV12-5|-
TGTGCTAGTGGTTTTCTTCCTAGCTCGAGCTCCTACAATGAGCAGTTCTTC
CASGFLPSSSSYNEQFF
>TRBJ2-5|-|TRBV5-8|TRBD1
TGTGCCAGCAGCCCAGGGACAGGGGGCCCTCCGGAGACCCAGTACTTC
CASSPGTGGPPETQYF
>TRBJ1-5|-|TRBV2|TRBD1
TGTGCCAGCTCGGACAGGGGCAATCAGCCCCAGCATTTT
CASSDRGNQPQHF
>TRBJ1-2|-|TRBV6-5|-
TGTGCCAGCCGGCGACAAGGACTGGCTAACTATGGCTACACCTTC
CASRRQGLANYGYTF
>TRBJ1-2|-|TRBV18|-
TGTGCCAGCTCACCTTACGACACCGGGACAAGGTGGGATGGCTACACCTTC
CASSPYDTGTRWDGYTF
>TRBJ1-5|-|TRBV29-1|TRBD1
TGCAGCGTCCAGGGACAGAGCAATCAGCCCCAGCATTTT
CSVQGQSNQPQHF